The source of this TCR beta chain is a study of technical replicates of blood from a few donors (dated by TCRdb to about 2017). Comments on this clone: Its specific antigen is unknown. Per-nucleotide qualities are absent, and no much larger clonotype sits a single base away.

CDR1 and CDR2 (SGHAT, FQNNGV) derive from the germline V gene. Measured from the cysteine to the phenylalanine, the CDR3 is 13 residues long. The entry retains the CDR3 DNA only, 39 bases that are in frame from base 1. The junction shows trimming of 1 base on V and 8 bases on J, plus 11 bases between the germline ends. Library preparation employed the immunoSEQ multiplex PCR assay. TCRdb obtained this table from immuneACCESS and retained in-frame rearrangements with V and J assigned. These tables miss some clones; where compared with another copy, unresolved V genes account for less than half of the shortfall, and the remainder is unexplained. The sample table records about 80,000 clones; 96% of these occur just once. The ten largest clones take up about 0.34% of the sample.

The rearrangement joined TRBV11-2 to TRBJ1-1; the D gene is perhaps TRBD1, from 6 matching bases. This receptor was obtained from a human donor in good health. Sample: T cells isolated from PBMCs. DNA sequence: TGTGCCAGCAGCTTAGGCAGGGGCTCGGAAGCTTTCTTT. This encodes CASSLGRGSEAFF.